Sequencing of this TCR beta chain was carried out in a study of CXCR3-negative and CXCR3-positive naive CD8 T cells. About this clonotype itself: Its antigen is as yet unknown.

cDNA libraries for TRB were generated by 5' RACE incorporating UMI labels. TCRdb re-called the 5' RACE reads and catalogs CDR3 proteins one per entry, DNA excluded. The table for this sample gives 150,000 to 180,000 distinct CDR3 sequences. Naive CD8+ T cells had a CD45RO-CCR7+CD27+CD95- phenotype. Per germline, CDR1 MNHNY and CDR2 SVGAGI (reference sequence). The CDR3 loop spans 16 amino acids. Findings of the study overall: The TRBV-TRBJ usage of naive CXCR3-negative and CXCR3-positive cells was similar, but that of memory cells differed. Cryopreserved PBMCs had partly decreased CXCR3 expression; fresh PBMCs were used in most assays. Memory CD8+ cells showed much lower diversity, while both naive subsets were comparably high. In CXCR3-positive naive cells, the TRB CDR3s were more hydrophobic than in CXCR3-negative naive cells.

The sequenced material came from naive CXCR3+ CD8+ T cells from blood. The subset is: CD45RO-CCR7+CD27+CD95- naive CD8+ T cells expressing CXCR3 (TNR3+). The TCR sequence derives from a human donor in good health. Some clones in this sample may be carry-over from other donors' samples. This rearrangement joins TRBV6-6 to TRBJ2-7; the D call of TRBD1 rests on TCRdb alone, since no DNA is present to check it. CDR3 residues: CASSYSVSGTGREQYF.